This T cell receptor (beta chain) was recovered during a study of Graves' ophthalmopathy and Graves' hyperthyroidism. Study-wide points: A model of 13 signatures distinguished ophthalmopathy from stable hyperthyroidism at around 90% sensitivity and about 80% specificity.

Germline trimming cut 1 base from V and 3 bases from J; bases unmatched to any gene: 4. Germline V CDR1 and CDR2: LNHDA, SQIVND (reference sequence). The CDR3 sequence is 15 residues long. A diagnosis was made from clinical symptoms together with serum thyroxine, TRAb, thyroid ultrasound and orbital computed tomography. To note about this clonotype: No antigen is known for it.

Amplification targeted the TCR beta CDR3 regions, with RNA transcripts as the source material. First-round RT-PCR employed HTBI primers, with a second-round multiplex PCR after it. Using its own MiXCR run on the multiplex PCR reads, TCRdb lists one record per CDR3 protein. The sample yields about 640,000 distinct CDR3 sequences, roughly 41% seen once. This chain connects TRBV19 to TRBJ2-7; the match to TRBD1 covers 9 bases. Sequenced: peripheral blood. The sequence derives from an adult man with Graves' ophthalmopathy. The CDR3 protein is CASSIGTGESYEQYF. DNA for the CDR3: TGTGCCAGTAGTATAGGGACAGGGGAAAGCTACGAGCAGTACTTC.